This T cell receptor (beta chain) was identified in a study of T cell repertoires in cytomegalovirus infection. Background on the study: The public TCR beta signatures pointed to both CMV infection and matching HLA type.

Many counts were recorded for this clonotype. What it recognizes is unknown. TCRdb itself ran the reads through MiXCR, one entry per CDR3 protein. The sample holds over 200,000 distinct CDR3 sequences, roughly 15% seen once. Germline-derived CDR1 and CDR2 are SGHTA and FQGTGA. Trimming removed 2 bases at V and 5 bases at J, with 9 bases between. This CDR3 has 13 residues. The study's findings and limits: Accumulated public TCR beta family frequency recognized individuals carrying CMV together with the relevant HLA. Predominance within the ex vivo response was attributable to HLA-C-restricted CMV-specific TCR beta clonotypes.

Sample: PBMCs. This receptor was taken from a human donor in good health (CMV status not recorded). Some clones in this sample may be carry-over from other donors' samples. This chain links TRBV7-3 with TRBJ2-5; no reliable D call. The DNA for the CDR3 is TGTGCCAGCAGCTTACGTGGATTGGAGACCCAGTACTTC. It specifies CASSLRGLETQYF.